These 3 T cell receptor beta chains originate from one sample sequenced in a study of Ad26.COV2.S vaccination and SARS-CoV-2 variants. Profiled with immunoSEQ multiplex PCR; TCRdb holds only in-frame clones, not every one. The data show 300,000 to 450,000 clones, about 90% seen once. The sample here was peripheral blood, taken after recovery from COVID-19. The origin of the receptors is a human donor who had recovered from COVID-19.

This clone was seen only a few times. The genes are TRBV6-1 and TRBJ1-5, with 9 positions matching TRBD1. Per the germline V gene, CDR1 is MNHNS and CDR2 is SASEGT. This CDR3 comprises 17 residues. V lost 2 bases, J lost 5 bases, and 10 bases stayed unmatched. In DNA form, the CDR3 reads TGTGCCAGCAGTGAACTTCCTCCGGGACAGGGTGATCAGCCCCAGCATTTT. Protein: CASSELPPGQGDQPQHF.

Turning to this clone: Other DNA sequences from this sample encode an identical CDR3 as well. The chain combines TRBV10-3 with TRBJ1-4, with TRBD1 identical over 8 bases. Germline assignment: CDR1 ENHRY and CDR2 SYGVKD. Unmatched junction bases numbered 1, after V lost 0 bases and J lost 7 bases. The CDR3 sequence is 14 residues long. The CDR3 DNA follows: TGTGCCATCAGTGAGTCCACAGGGGGTGAAAAACTGTTTTTT. Amino acid sequence: CAISESTGGEKLFF.

The chain joins TRBV7-9 to TRBJ1-2, with 9 bases fitting TRBD1. The CDR3 covers 14 residues. With V trimmed by 0 bases and J by 7 bases, 3 bases remained unmatched. Germline V gives CDR1 SEHNR, CDR2 FQNEAQ (reference sequence). The CDR3 protein is CASSLAQGAGGYTF. CDR3 nucleotide sequence: TGTGCCAGCAGCTTAGCACAGGGGGCAGGTGGCTACACCTTC.